This TCR beta chain was observed in a study of T cells in women clearing cervical HPV infection (dated by TCRdb to 2017 to 2018). Turning to the overall study: The cases were 25 to 30 women with histologically confirmed HPV16-related CIN3 or worse, and 2 of those women had invasive cancers. The 25 controls were women who cleared a single incident HPV16 infection within 12 months without developing precancer or cancer. Blood from cases was drawn at the visit where the lesion was first identified, while blood from controls was drawn once the infection was no longer detected. Among cases, blood sampling occurred a median of roughly 150 days after lesion detection, with an interquartile range of roughly 90 to 200 days. Since HLA typing was available for only a few women, HLA type could not be ruled out as a confounder. This exploratory proof-of-principle case-control study, nested within the Guanacaste HPV Natural History Study in Costa Rica, compared TCR repertoires among women with different cervical HPV16 outcomes. Cases and controls were matched on age within five years and on year of sample collection. Cases had a median age of about 34 years and controls had a median age of around 41, with no significant differences in baseline characteristics. In the parent cohort, roughly 10,000 women aged 18 or older were enrolled in Guanacaste, Costa Rica, during about 1992 to 1994 and were followed for seven years. As quality controls, five blinded duplicates were added to each group, bringing the total to approximately 60 samples made up of around 50 participants and about ten replicates.

Notes on this clone: Its target antigen remains unknown. The CDR3 is cut off 3 residues early in the read; its end comes from the germline J gene.

Every participant had a single incident cervical HPV16 infection, and women with prevalent HPV16 infections were excluded. Cervical HPV DNA was detected with MY09/MY11 PCR, and genotyping was done with dot-blot hybridization. Around 15 mL of heparinized blood was centrifuged, after which the buffy coat was aliquoted, frozen at -30 degrees C, and then stored at -80 degrees C. QIAGEN kits were used to extract genomic DNA from the buffy coat specimens. What the work shows at the level of the full study, not this receptor alone: Across sequencing depths, CIN3+ cases showed significantly higher TCR repertoire richness than controls, but evenness did not differ between the groups. Random forest classifiers that combined richness and V gene abundances separated cases from controls with an estimated AUC of approximately 0.79. Lower TRBV6-7 relative abundance was observed in cases than in controls (roughly 0.11% versus 0.16%; Bonferroni P = 0.0008). Because the number of T cells per sample was unknown, the richness differences could reflect varying T-cell content rather than repertoire biology. Because of the cross-sectional design, the study could not determine whether the associations came before infection or resulted from infection, and neither effector/memory subsets nor HPV-specific T cells were isolated.

The CDR3 holds 13 amino acids from the cysteine to the phenylalanine. The 30 bases shown cover part of the CDR3, and their frame starts at base 1. V and J lose 0 bases and 5 bases, and a span of 5 bases separates them. CDR1 and CDR2 are drawn from the germline V gene: SGHRS, YFSETQ. TCR beta CDR3 regions were amplified by multiplex PCR using the immunoSEQ assay from an average of roughly 1,300 ng genomic DNA per sample. To correct primer bias, the assay used a complete synthetic TCR repertoire to set an amplification baseline. Amplicons were sequenced on the Illumina platform. The published analysis was carried out like this. Sequences were error-corrected by clustering with frequency ratios and a modified nearest-neighbor algorithm and were then analyzed in the immunoSEQ Analyzer with IMGT gene definitions. TCR richness and evenness were averaged over 20 rarefaction repeats at each rarefaction depth, excluding samples with fewer sequences than the depth. Wilcoxon rank sum tests with FDR correction were used to compare relative abundances of V, D and J genes between the groups. For the blinded duplicates, the intraclass correlation was approximately 96% for TCR richness and averaged 76.4% across more than 60 gene segments. The clones in this table, taken by TCRdb from immuneACCESS, are in-frame only. Not every clone is retained; where verified, under half of the shortfall comes from an unresolved V gene, and the cause of the rest is unknown. V, J and clone size were drawn from that table, and D and trimming were deduced from the DNA. The sample's table lists a count of some 30,000 clones. Of the sample, 3% to 3.5% is held by the ten largest clones.

Sequencing was performed on blood buffy coat. In this chain, TRBV5-1 is recombined with TRBJ2-2, with the D gene uncertain. This TCR derives from a woman aged 18 to 75 with a cervical HPV16 infection that either progressed to CIN3+ or cleared (not recorded which). The CDR3 reads CASSLVLTGELFF. CDR3 bases read: TGCGCCAGCAGCTTGGTCCTTACCGGGGAG.